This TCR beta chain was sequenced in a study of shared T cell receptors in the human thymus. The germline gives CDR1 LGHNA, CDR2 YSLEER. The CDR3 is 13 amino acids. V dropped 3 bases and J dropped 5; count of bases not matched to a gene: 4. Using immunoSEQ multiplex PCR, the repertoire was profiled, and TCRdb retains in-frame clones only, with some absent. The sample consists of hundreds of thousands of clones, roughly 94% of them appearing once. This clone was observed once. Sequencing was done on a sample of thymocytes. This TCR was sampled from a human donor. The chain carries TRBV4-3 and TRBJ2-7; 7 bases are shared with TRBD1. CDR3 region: CASSHDRVHEQYF. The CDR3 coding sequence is TGCGCCAGCAGCCACGACAGGGTCCACGAGCAGTACTTC.